This T cell receptor beta chain was captured by sequencing in a study of beta chain features in type 1 diabetes. Overall study: All samples yielded roughly 100 million examined sorted cells.

Expressed TCRB transcripts were sequenced because the isolated RNA had all been reverse transcribed beforehand. Sequencing used immunoSEQ multiplex PCR; TCRdb keeps in-frame clones, though not all of them. The table has over 300,000 clones, 8% seen once. Study findings and constraints: More deletions and fewer insertions at VDJ junctions were found in patients with type 1 diabetes. Shorter TCRB CDR3s, moderately but significantly so, marked every one of the four CD4+ subsets in Type 1 diabetes patients.

This clone was observed a handful of times. Its target is unknown. Germline lookup yields CDR1 MRHNA and CDR2 SNTAGT. The CDR3 spans 14 residues. Trimming removed 6 bases from V and 3 bases from J, with 14 bases in between. Stem cell-like memory, regulatory, central memory and naive CD4+ cells were sorted via CD45RO/CCR7/CD25/CD127/CD95/CD27. This chain joins TRBV6-4 and TRBJ1-1; perhaps TRBD1 as D (6 bases). The specimen was central memory CD4+ T cells from blood. The sequence came from a woman under 30 in good health. CDR3 nucleotides: TGTGCCAGCAGCCGTACCAGGGGAGACACTGAAGCTTTCTTT. Its protein product is CASSRTRGDTEAFF.